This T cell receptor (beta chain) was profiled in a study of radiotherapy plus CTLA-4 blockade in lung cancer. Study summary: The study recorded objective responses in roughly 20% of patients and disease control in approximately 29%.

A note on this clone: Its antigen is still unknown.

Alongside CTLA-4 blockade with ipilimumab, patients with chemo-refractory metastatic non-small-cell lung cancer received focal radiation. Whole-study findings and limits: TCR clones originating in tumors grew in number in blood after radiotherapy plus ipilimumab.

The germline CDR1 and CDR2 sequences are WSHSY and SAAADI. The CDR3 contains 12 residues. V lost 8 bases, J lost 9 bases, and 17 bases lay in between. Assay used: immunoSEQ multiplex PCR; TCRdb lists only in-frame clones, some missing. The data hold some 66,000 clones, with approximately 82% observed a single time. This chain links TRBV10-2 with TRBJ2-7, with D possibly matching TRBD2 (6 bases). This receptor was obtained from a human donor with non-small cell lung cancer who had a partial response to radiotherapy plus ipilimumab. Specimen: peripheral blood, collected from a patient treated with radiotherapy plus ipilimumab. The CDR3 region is CASSPGVEGQYF. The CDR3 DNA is TGCGCCAGCTCCCCGGGGGTGGAGGGGCAGTACTTC.